This record concerns one T cell receptor beta chain sequence. The table lists this clonotype with a few counts. The antigen it binds to is not known. It has no much larger one-base neighbor in the sample; base qualities were not kept. Libraries came from 5' RACE. Sequencing relied on an Illumina HiSeq 2000. Template switching introduced a universal primer binding site; the final cDNA contained a unique molecular identifier, enabling accurate counting of TCR cDNA molecules. Specific primers in the conserved constant-segment region were used to synthesize first-strand cDNA for TCR alpha and beta chains. To control for contamination, every cDNA library carried two barcodes: a SMART-Mk sample barcode plus Illumina barcodes. TruSeq adapter sequences and Illumina sample barcodes were added in two successive PCR steps. TCR alpha and beta cDNA libraries were sequenced on the Illumina HiSeq platform with custom primers. Per the source publication's procedure: MiGEC was used to process raw reads and extract unique molecular identifiers, and MiXCR was used to find CDR3 positions. For each individual, recombination models were inferred using an EM algorithm with the repgenHMM and IGoR tools. Shared clonotypes were analyzed with the tcR package in R, and sharing was normalized by the product of cloneset sizes. Out-of-frame nonproductive sequences were analyzed to study raw recombination free of thymic and clonal selection effects. TCRdb handled the public reads itself, with Q25 trimming in fastp and clone calling in MiXCR, and kept productive beta chains. One record per CDR3 amino acid sequence lists the most common genes and DNA. Here the V and J calls rest on TCRdb's processing, not on the authors' analysis. For this sample there are approximately 590,000 distinct CDR3 sequences; 9.5% to 10% appear just once. More than 2.5% of the sample goes to the ten largest clones.

This specimen belongs to a study of identical twins (TCRdb year 2016). About the study as a whole: The study deep-sequenced TCR alpha and beta repertoires from monozygotic twins, unrelated adults of various ages and cord blood to test whether fetal clonotypes persist. To rule out contamination, replicate twin experiments were performed at different times with different library preparation protocols. Findings and caveats that apply to the study as a whole: In monozygotic twins, recombination models systematically underestimated out-of-frame TCR alpha sharing, but the models matched the sharing seen between unrelated individuals. Zero-insertion analyses could be partly confounded by invariant T cells such as MAIT and iNKT, though diverse VJ usage argued against such confounding for most clonotypes. Fewer insertions were carried by abundant cord blood beta clonotypes; a weaker similar trend was observed in young adult naive repertoires, while no such trend was observed in memory repertoires. The excess sharing between twins in beta out-of-frame sequences was weaker because fewer shared sequences reduced the signal-to-noise ratio. Compared with coincidental sharing between unrelated individuals, out-of-frame TCR alpha sequences shared between twins had an excess of sequences with low generation probability. Because the same donors could not be followed over many years, the conclusions relied on cross-sectional statistical analysis.

Sequences SQVTM (CDR1) and ANQGSEA (CDR2) are obtained from the germline V gene. V and J lose 7 bases and 4 bases, and a span of 5 bases separates them. The CDR3 has 9 amino acids, counting the end cysteine and phenylalanine. The only DNA kept is the CDR3, 27 bases in frame from the first base. All donors were healthy Caucasians. The twin cohort consisted of three pairs of female monozygotic twins, all aged about 18 to 30 years. RNA for TCR libraries was isolated from peripheral blood mononuclear cells. These sequences were also reported in another study, on yellow fever vaccine responses in identical twins. The second study's authors report: According to the authors, the vaccine-induced T cell response in identical twins seemed to be partly convergent and partly specific to each individual. The study precisely tracked vaccine-responding T cell clones in identical twins.

Recombination joined TRBV29-1 with TRBJ2-7, with no confidently assigned D gene. This clonotype was obtained from a woman aged 18-29 years in good health. Sequencing was carried out using PBMCs. CDR3 sequence: CSDEYEQYF. The DNA reads as follows: TGCAGCGACGAATACGAGCAGTACTTC.